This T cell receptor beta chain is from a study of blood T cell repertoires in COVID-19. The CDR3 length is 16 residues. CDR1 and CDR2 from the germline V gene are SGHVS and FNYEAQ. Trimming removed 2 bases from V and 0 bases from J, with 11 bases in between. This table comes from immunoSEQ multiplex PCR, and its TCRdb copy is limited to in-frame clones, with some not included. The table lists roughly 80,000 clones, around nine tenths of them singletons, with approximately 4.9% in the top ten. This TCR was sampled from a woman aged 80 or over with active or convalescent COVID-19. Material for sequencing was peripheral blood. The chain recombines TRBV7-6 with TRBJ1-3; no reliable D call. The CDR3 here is CASSLNRGGSGNTIYF. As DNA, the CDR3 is TGTGCCAGCAGCTTAAATCGGGGAGGCTCTGGAAACACCATATATTTT.